The source of this TCR beta chain is a study of vaccination and CD4 T cells after COVID-19. About the study: Samples taken post-COVID came a median 101 days after diagnosis, ranging from 35 to 161. Cellular stimulation was performed using overlapping spike peptides derived from SARS-CoV-2, HCoV-NL63, HCoV-OC43 and HCoV-229E.

This CDR3 has 14 residues. The V gene lost 7 bases and the J gene lost 6 bases, with 17 bases spanning the gap. Indicated treatment: roughly ten-day PBMC culture with coronavirus spike peptide pools or control peptides (ViraFEST assay). First, ViraFEST expanded antigen-specific T cells with peptide pools, and next it sequenced the TCRs. The study sequenced cultured CD4+ T cell DNA using the Oncomine TCR Beta short-read assay. Genomic DNA was isolated from CD4+ T cells that had been cultured. Via MiXCR, TCRdb re-called the PCR reads, giving one row per CDR3 protein. The sample has about 13,000 distinct CDR3 sequences; 35% are singletons. As for this clonotype: Antigen: not known.

The sample was CD4+ T cells from blood, cultured in vitro. The chain couples TRBV12-3 or TRBV12-4 to TRBJ2-3, with D tentatively TRBD1 (6 bases). This TCR was recovered from a human donor who had recovered from COVID-19. The CDR3 DNA reads TGTGCCAGCACCCCCCTCAGGGGTCGCGATACGCAGTATTTT. Translating it yields CASTPLRGRDTQYF.